Listed below are T cell receptor beta chains from one sample, sequenced in a study of blood T cells in healthy people across ages. TCRdb passed the 5' RACE reads through MiXCR, listing each CDR3 protein once. The sample records about 1,400,000 distinct CDR3 sequences, almost 60% being singletons. Sequencing was done on a sample of blood. These receptors all stem from a man aged 18 to 29 in good health. CDR3s include the opening cysteine and the closing phenylalanine or tryptophan. Each record gives: D gene, J gene, V gene, clone size, CDR3 DNA, CDR3 protein. A D gene is named only where the DNA matches it firmly. Some rows mark clone size as missing; the rest say once, few, many or name a class of expanded clone.

d_call: TRBD1
j_call: TRBJ2-7
v_call: TRBV4-1
clone_size: NA
cdr3_nt: TGCGCCAGCAGCCAAGAAGATCGGACAGGCTCCTACGAGCAGTACTTC
cdr3_aa: CASSQEDRTGSYEQYF

d_call: NA
j_call: TRBJ2-1
v_call: TRBV28
clone_size: NA
cdr3_nt: TGTGCCAGCAGTTTGTCGGGGGGCCTCTCGCATGAGCAGTTCTTC
cdr3_aa: CASSLSGGLSHEQFF

d_call: NA
j_call: TRBJ2-7
v_call: TRBV30
clone_size: NA
cdr3_nt: TGTGCCTGGGGAGACAAGACCTACGAGCAGTACTTC
cdr3_aa: CAWGDKTYEQYF

d_call: NA
j_call: TRBJ1-5
v_call: TRBV25-1
clone_size: NA
cdr3_nt: TGTGCCAGCAGTGAATCAGGAATCAATCAGCCCCAGCATTTT
cdr3_aa: CASSESGINQPQHF

d_call: TRBD1
j_call: TRBJ1-2
v_call: TRBV7-8
clone_size: NA
cdr3_nt: TGTGCCAGCAGCGCGACAGGGCTGTTGGGCTACACCTTC
cdr3_aa: CASSATGLLGYTF

d_call: TRBD2
j_call: TRBJ2-5
v_call: TRBV7-6
clone_size: few
cdr3_nt: TGTGCCAGCAGCACCGGGGGGGGCCAAGAGACCCAGTACTTC
cdr3_aa: CASSTGGGQETQYF

d_call: NA
j_call: TRBJ2-7
v_call: TRBV4-2
clone_size: few
cdr3_nt: TGTGCCAGCAGCCCTCCTTTAGCGTTCTCCTACGAGCAGTACTTT
cdr3_aa: CASSPPLAFSYEQYF

d_call: NA
j_call: TRBJ2-1
v_call: TRBV7-9
clone_size: NA
cdr3_nt: TGTGCCAGCAGCTTTGACCCGTGGGGCGGTGAGCAGTTCTTC
cdr3_aa: CASSFDPWGGEQFF

d_call: TRBD2
j_call: TRBJ2-3
v_call: TRBV7-8
clone_size: NA
cdr3_nt: TGTGCCAGCAGCTTAACCAGCGGGAGGCCCATAGATACGCAGTATTTT
cdr3_aa: CASSLTSGRPIDTQYF

d_call: NA
j_call: TRBJ2-7
v_call: TRBV7-2
clone_size: NA
cdr3_nt: TGTGCCAGCGGTTGGGTCTCCTACGAGCAGTACTTC
cdr3_aa: CASGWVSYEQYF

d_call: NA
j_call: TRBJ2-1
v_call: TRBV20-1
clone_size: NA
cdr3_nt: TGCAGTGCTAGAGATCTTCGGCAGGCCTACAATGAGCAGTTCTTC
cdr3_aa: CSARDLRQAYNEQFF

d_call: TRBD2
j_call: TRBJ2-1
v_call: TRBV9
clone_size: NA
cdr3_nt: TGTGCCAGCAGCCCCCCACTAGCGGCACTCTACAATGAGCAGTTCTTC
cdr3_aa: CASSPPLAALYNEQFF

d_call: TRBD2
j_call: TRBJ2-7
v_call: TRBV2
clone_size: NA
cdr3_nt: TGTGCCAGCAGTGATTATGGGACTAGCGTCGCCGAGCAGTACTTC
cdr3_aa: CASSDYGTSVAEQYF

d_call: NA
j_call: TRBJ2-2
v_call: TRBV6-5
clone_size: NA
cdr3_nt: TGTGCCAGCAGTTACGCTCTTCACACCGGGGAGCTGTTTTTT
cdr3_aa: CASSYALHTGELFF

d_call: NA
j_call: TRBJ2-5
v_call: TRBV20-1
clone_size: NA
cdr3_nt: TGCAGTGCCCACCCCTACGGCCAAGAGACCCAGTACTTC
cdr3_aa: CSAHPYGQETQYF

d_call: NA
j_call: TRBJ1-4
v_call: TRBV29-1
clone_size: NA
cdr3_nt: TGCAGCGTGGGGTCCCCGGTTGGAGGAAAACTGTTTTTT
cdr3_aa: CSVGSPVGGKLFF

d_call: TRBD2
j_call: TRBJ2-7
v_call: TRBV10-3
clone_size: NA
cdr3_nt: TGTGCCATCACCACGACTAGCGGGCCCTACGAGCAGTACTTC
cdr3_aa: CAITTTSGPYEQYF

d_call: NA
j_call: TRBJ1-1
v_call: TRBV12-3/TRBV12-4
clone_size: many
cdr3_nt: TGTGCCAGCCACGACAGGATCTCTGAAGCTTTCTTT
cdr3_aa: CASHDRISEAFF

d_call: NA
j_call: TRBJ1-4
v_call: TRBV9
clone_size: NA
cdr3_nt: TGTGCCAGCAGCGTAAGGCAGACAACTAATGAAAAACTGTTTTTT
cdr3_aa: CASSVRQTTNEKLFF

d_call: NA
j_call: TRBJ2-4
v_call: TRBV7-9
clone_size: NA
cdr3_nt: TGTGCCAGCAGCTTCGGAGTAGACATTCAGTACTTC
cdr3_aa: CASSFGVDIQYF

d_call: NA
j_call: TRBJ1-2
v_call: TRBV20-1
clone_size: few
cdr3_nt: TGCAGTGCTAGGTCGGCAGGTGCCTATGGCTACACCTTC
cdr3_aa: CSARSAGAYGYTF

d_call: TRBD1
j_call: TRBJ2-7
v_call: TRBV30
clone_size: NA
cdr3_nt: TGTGCCTGGAGTGTGGGGACAGGTCGCGAGCAGTACTTC
cdr3_aa: CAWSVGTGREQYF

d_call: TRBD1
j_call: TRBJ2-3
v_call: TRBV15
clone_size: few
cdr3_nt: TGTGCCACCAGCATAAGGGGGCGCGCGGCAGATACGCAGTATTTT
cdr3_aa: CATSIRGRAADTQYF

d_call: NA
j_call: TRBJ2-1
v_call: TRBV4-1
clone_size: NA
cdr3_nt: TGCGCCAGCAGCCAATGGCCCGTAGGGACCGGCAATGAGCAGTTCTTC
cdr3_aa: CASSQWPVGTGNEQFF

d_call: TRBD2
j_call: TRBJ2-3
v_call: TRBV15
clone_size: NA
cdr3_nt: TGTGCCACCAGTGTGACTAGCGGAACAGGCAATACGCAGTATTTT
cdr3_aa: CATSVTSGTGNTQYF

d_call: TRBD2
j_call: TRBJ2-1
v_call: TRBV20-1
clone_size: NA
cdr3_nt: TGCAGTGCTAGAGATCGTAGCGGGAAAGGTCGCTACAATGAGCAGTTCTTC
cdr3_aa: CSARDRSGKGRYNEQFF

d_call: NA
j_call: TRBJ2-1
v_call: TRBV10-2
clone_size: NA
cdr3_nt: TGCGCCAGCAGTGAAGTAAAGCGGACCTACAATGAGCAGTTCTTC
cdr3_aa: CASSEVKRTYNEQFF

d_call: NA
j_call: TRBJ2-3
v_call: TRBV2
clone_size: NA
cdr3_nt: TGTGCCAGCAGAAAGTACGGTTCTAGCACAGATACGCAGTATTTT
cdr3_aa: CASRKYGSSTDTQYF

d_call: NA
j_call: TRBJ1-5
v_call: TRBV6-2/TRBV6-3
clone_size: NA
cdr3_nt: TGTGCCACCGTCTCCCTTACCAGCAGCAATCAGCCCCAGCATTTT
cdr3_aa: CATVSLTSSNQPQHF

d_call: TRBD1
j_call: TRBJ2-7
v_call: TRBV7-9
clone_size: few
cdr3_nt: TGTGCCAGCAGCTCTAACAGGGGGCCGATGACCTACGAGCAGTACTTC
cdr3_aa: CASSSNRGPMTYEQYF

d_call: NA
j_call: TRBJ1-2
v_call: TRBV30
clone_size: NA
cdr3_nt: TGTGCCTGGAAAATCACCCTTAGTCTGGGCTACACCTTC
cdr3_aa: CAWKITLSLGYTF

d_call: NA
j_call: TRBJ1-2
v_call: TRBV6-4
clone_size: NA
cdr3_nt: TGTGCCAGCAGTGACTCCTGGACGTCCTTCGGTGGCTACACCTTC
cdr3_aa: CASSDSWTSFGGYTF

d_call: NA
j_call: TRBJ2-7
v_call: TRBV4-2
clone_size: NA
cdr3_nt: TGTGCCAGCAGCCAAGATGTGGCAACTAGGAACTACGAGCAGTACTTC
cdr3_aa: CASSQDVATRNYEQYF

d_call: NA
j_call: TRBJ1-1
v_call: TRBV29-1
clone_size: NA
cdr3_nt: TGCAGCTCATCCGGGGACACGCTCATGAACACTGAAGCTTTCTTT
cdr3_aa: CSSSGDTLMNTEAFF

d_call: TRBD1
j_call: TRBJ2-7
v_call: TRBV4-1
clone_size: NA
cdr3_nt: TGCGCCAGCAGCCAACAGGGGACAGTCACCTACGAGCAGTACTTC
cdr3_aa: CASSQQGTVTYEQYF

d_call: NA
j_call: TRBJ2-1
v_call: TRBV6-5
clone_size: NA
cdr3_nt: TGTGCCAGCAGTTACGGGGCTACAACCGGTAATGAGCAGTTCTTC
cdr3_aa: CASSYGATTGNEQFF

d_call: NA
j_call: TRBJ2-5
v_call: TRBV27
clone_size: few
cdr3_nt: TGTGCCAGCAACGAAGCGGGGACACAAGAGACCCAGTACTTC
cdr3_aa: CASNEAGTQETQYF

d_call: TRBD2
j_call: TRBJ2-7
v_call: TRBV4-1
clone_size: few
cdr3_nt: TGCGCCAGCAGCCAGTCGTCGGGAGGGTTTTCCTACGAGCAGTACTTC
cdr3_aa: CASSQSSGGFSYEQYF

d_call: NA
j_call: TRBJ2-3
v_call: TRBV20-1
clone_size: NA
cdr3_nt: TGCAGTGCTAGAGATCTAGGGAAGAGGGATACGCAGTATTTT
cdr3_aa: CSARDLGKRDTQYF

d_call: TRBD1
j_call: TRBJ1-1
v_call: TRBV4-1
clone_size: few
cdr3_nt: TGCGCCAGCAGCCATCCGCAGGGGGCGCGCACTGAAGCTTTCTTT
cdr3_aa: CASSHPQGARTEAFF

d_call: NA
j_call: TRBJ2-7
v_call: TRBV29-1
clone_size: few
cdr3_nt: TGCAGCGTTGAAGATCCCCGTTCCGAGCAGTACTTC
cdr3_aa: CSVEDPRSEQYF

d_call: NA
j_call: TRBJ2-5
v_call: TRBV12-5
clone_size: NA
cdr3_nt: TGTGCTAGTGGTTTGGTAGGAGAAGGCCAAAAGACCCAGTACTTC
cdr3_aa: CASGLVGEGQKTQYF

d_call: NA
j_call: TRBJ2-1
v_call: TRBV6-4
clone_size: once
cdr3_nt: TGTGCCAGCAGTGAGCTTCATGGGGGCAATGAGCAGTTCTTC
cdr3_aa: CASSELHGGNEQFF

d_call: NA
j_call: TRBJ2-7
v_call: TRBV12-3/TRBV12-4
clone_size: NA
cdr3_nt: TGTGCCAGCAGCCCCGGAGAGCGGGGACACTCCTACGAGCAGTACTTC
cdr3_aa: CASSPGERGHSYEQYF

d_call: NA
j_call: TRBJ2-7
v_call: TRBV5-1
clone_size: once
cdr3_nt: TGCGCCAGCAGCTTGGTTACAGAAGACGAGCAGTACTTC
cdr3_aa: CASSLVTEDEQYF

d_call: NA
j_call: TRBJ2-5
v_call: TRBV29-1
clone_size: many
cdr3_nt: TGCAGCGTTCGCGACCCTATGGGAGAGACCCAGTACTTC
cdr3_aa: CSVRDPMGETQYF

d_call: NA
j_call: TRBJ2-2
v_call: TRBV30
clone_size: NA
cdr3_nt: TGTGCCTGGAGTGTTCTCCGGGGGCCCGGGGAGCTGTTTTTT
cdr3_aa: CAWSVLRGPGELFF

d_call: NA
j_call: TRBJ1-6
v_call: TRBV2
clone_size: NA
cdr3_nt: TGTGCCAGCGTGAGATTTGTGGGGGATGTTAATTCACCCCTCCACTTT
cdr3_aa: CASVRFVGDVNSPLHF

d_call: NA
j_call: TRBJ2-1
v_call: TRBV4-3
clone_size: once
cdr3_nt: TGCGCCAGCAGCCAAACAGGCAATAAGCAGTTCTTC
cdr3_aa: CASSQTGNKQFF

d_call: NA
j_call: TRBJ2-7
v_call: TRBV6-2/TRBV6-3
clone_size: NA
cdr3_nt: TGTGCCACACTCGGAGGGAACCACTACGAGCAGTACTTC
cdr3_aa: CATLGGNHYEQYF